These T cell receptor beta chains were read from a single sample in a study of glioma-infiltrating T cells after dendritic cell vaccination. Clones were sequenced by immunoSEQ multiplex PCR, and TCRdb holds only the in-frame ones, with some missing. The sample carries roughly 100,000 clones, roughly 80% recorded once. This specimen was blood, taken after dendritic cell vaccination. The receptors stem from a human donor with glioblastoma. The CDR3 runs from the conserved cysteine through the conserved F or W. D genes are given only for firm matches. Size is stated for part of the rows, as once, few or many counts, or as a class when the clone is expanded.

V	D	length	size	J	CDR3	DNA
TRBV25-1	-	14	-	TRBJ2-7	CASTFGHSSYEQYF	TGTGCCAGCACTTTCGGACATTCATCCTACGAGCAGTACTTC
TRBV5-8	-	15	-	TRBJ2-3	CASSLVGEVADTQYF	TGTGCCAGCAGCTTGGTTGGGGAGGTAGCGGATACGCAGTATTTT
TRBV9	TRBD1	15	once	TRBJ2-1	CASSARDREGNEQFF	TGTGCCAGCAGCGCCCGGGACAGGGAAGGCAATGAGCAGTTCTTC
TRBV27	TRBD2	16	-	TRBJ2-3	CASAKGSGGSTDTQYF	TGTGCCAGCGCCAAGGGCAGCGGGGGGAGCACAGATACGCAGTATTTT
TRBV7-3	TRBD2	17	-	TRBJ2-2	CASSLTRTSGNTGELFF	TGTGCCAGCAGCTTAACGAGGACTAGCGGTAACACCGGGGAGCTGTTTTTT
TRBV5-1	-	16	-	TRBJ2-7	CASSLAAGGLSGEQYF	TGCGCCAGCAGCTTGGCCGCCGGGGGTTTATCGGGGGAGCAGTACTTC
TRBV30	-	13	few	TRBJ1-5	CAWSEVQGQPQHF	TGTGCCTGGAGTGAAGTTCAGGGTCAGCCCCAGCATTTT
TRBV2	TRBD1	17	-	TRBJ1-2	CASTALGGQGMFYGYTF	TGTGCCAGCACCGCACTGGGGGGACAGGGAATGTTCTATGGCTACACCTTC
TRBV6-5	TRBD1	15	-	TRBJ1-2	CASSYSIGTGNGYTF	TGTGCCAGCAGTTACTCTATCGGGACAGGGAACGGCTACACCTTC
TRBV6-4	-	15	few	TRBJ2-3	CASSDVAGSTDTQYF	TGTGCCAGCAGTGACGTGGCGGGGAGCACAGATACGCAGTATTTT
TRBV4-3	-	15	-	TRBJ1-1	CASSQSPAVDTEAFF	TGCGCCAGCAGCCAAAGCCCTGCGGTGGACACTGAAGCTTTCTTT
TRBV4-2	-	16	-	TRBJ1-3	CASSQDLGEVGNTIYF	TGTGCCAGCAGCCAAGACCTTGGAGAGGTTGGAAACACCATATATTTT
TRBV19	TRBD1	18	-	TRBJ1-1	CASSPRRGQGLMNTEAFF	TGTGCCAGTAGTCCTCGCAGGGGACAGGGGTTGATGAACACTGAAGCTTTCTTT
TRBV18	-	13	once	TRBJ2-2	CASHPGVTGELFF	TGTGCCAGCCACCCAGGGGTCACCGGGGAGCTGTTTTTT
TRBV6-1	-	17	-	TRBJ1-6	CASSEFRPSSYNSPLHF	TGTGCCAGCAGTGAATTTCGTCCCAGCTCCTATAATTCACCCCTCCACTTT
TRBV7-2	-	15	-	TRBJ2-3	CASSLNVGLADTQYF	TGTGCCAGCAGCTTAAACGTGGGCCTCGCGGATACGCAGTATTTT
TRBV5-1	TRBD1	16	-	TRBJ1-6	CASSPGGTGEASPLHF	TGCGCCAGCAGCCCGGGCGGGACAGGGGAAGCTTCACCCCTCCACTTT
TRBV11-2	-	13	few	TRBJ1-2	CASSPGVGDGYTF	TGTGCCAGCAGCCCAGGCGTAGGGGATGGCTACACCTTC
TRBV19	-	15	-	TRBJ2-5	CASSWEAASGETQYF	TGTGCCAGTAGTTGGGAGGCAGCAAGTGGAGAGACCCAGTACTTC
TRBV25-1	TRBD2	15	-	TRBJ2-7	CASSDGTRSSYEQYF	TGTGCCAGCAGTGACGGGACTAGAAGCTCCTACGAGCAGTACTTC
TRBV9	-	15	medium-sized	TRBJ1-5	CASSVDGAGGQPQHF	TGTGCCAGCAGCGTAGACGGGGCGGGAGGCCAGCCCCAGCATTTT
TRBV4-3	-	15	-	TRBJ1-2	CASSQDRGTPVRYTF	TGCGCCAGCAGCCAAGATAGGGGGACCCCTGTGAGATACACCTTC
TRBV11-2	-	16	-	TRBJ1-1	CASSLEPGQGSTEAFF	TGTGCCAGCAGCTTAGAGCCGGGACAAGGGAGCACTGAAGCTTTCTTT
TRBV7-2	-	14	-	TRBJ2-2	CASSFRGNTGELFF	TGTGCCAGCAGCTTTAGGGGTAACACCGGGGAGCTGTTTTTT
TRBV25-1	-	14	-	TRBJ1-1	CASSEQGSLTEAFF	TGTGCCAGCAGTGAACAGGGGTCCCTCACTGAAGCTTTCTTT
TRBV2	-	15	once	TRBJ2-5	CASSPNRGLPETQYF	TGTGCCAGCAGTCCAAACCGGGGACTTCCAGAGACCCAGTACTTC
TRBV5-6	-	14	-	TRBJ2-5	CASSLLPYQETQYF	TGTGCCAGCAGCTTGCTCCCGTACCAAGAGACCCAGTACTTC
TRBV10-3	-	13	-	TRBJ1-5	CAISAGLGQPQHF	TGTGCCATCAGTGCAGGGCTTGGGCAGCCCCAGCATTTT
TRBV6-1	-	16	-	TRBJ1-4	CASSEYLAATNEKLFF	TGTGCCAGCAGTGAATATTTGGCTGCAACTAATGAAAAACTGTTTTTT
TRBV29-1	TRBD1	16	-	TRBJ2-7	CSAILFGTVDGYEQYF	TGCAGCGCTATACTCTTCGGGACAGTCGATGGCTACGAGCAGTACTTC
TRBV2	TRBD1	13	-	TRBJ1-1	CASIRDRNTEAFF	TGTGCCAGCATCCGGGACAGGAACACTGAAGCTTTCTTT
TRBV2	-	14	-	TRBJ1-5	CASSDPGEAQPQHF	TGTGCCAGCAGTGATCCGGGAGAGGCTCAGCCCCAGCATTTT
TRBV6-1	-	15	-	TRBJ1-3	CASSDYRTPGNTIYF	TGTGCCAGCAGTGATTACAGGACACCTGGAAACACCATATATTTT
TRBV2	-	15	once	TRBJ1-2	CASSPAGGQDYGYTF	TGTGCCAGCAGCCCCGCCGGGGGGCAGGACTATGGCTACACCTTC
TRBV27	TRBD1	15	-	TRBJ1-4	CASRPLQGAVEKLFF	TGTGCCAGTCGGCCTCTTCAGGGGGCTGTTGAAAAACTGTTTTTT
TRBV2	-	14	-	TRBJ1-5	CASSEARGNQPQHF	TGTGCCAGCAGTGAGGCACGGGGCAATCAGCCCCAGCATTTT